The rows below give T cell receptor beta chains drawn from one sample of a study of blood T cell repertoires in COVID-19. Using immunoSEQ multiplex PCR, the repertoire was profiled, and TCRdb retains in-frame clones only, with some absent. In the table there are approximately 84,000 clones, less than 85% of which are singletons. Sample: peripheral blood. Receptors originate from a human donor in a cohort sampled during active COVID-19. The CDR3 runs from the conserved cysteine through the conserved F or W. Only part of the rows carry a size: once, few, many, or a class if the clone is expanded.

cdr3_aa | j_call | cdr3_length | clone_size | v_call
CASSPGQASSYEQYF | TRBJ2-7 | 15 | - | TRBV5-4
CASIRGQDETQYF | TRBJ2-5 | 13 | - | TRBV28
CASSQDSRPLHF | TRBJ1-6 | 12 | - | TRBV3-1/TRBV3-2
CASSVGLAETSVNNEQFF | TRBJ2-1 | 18 | - | TRBV9
CASSLAQGIYGYTF | TRBJ1-2 | 14 | - | TRBV7-9
CASSREASDQETQYF | TRBJ2-5 | 15 | - | TRBV7-2
CASSQADRAGRDGYTF | TRBJ1-2 | 16 | once | TRBV3-1/TRBV3-2
CATSGTSGRGQFF | TRBJ2-1 | 13 | once | TRBV24-1
CSARRDSEQYF | TRBJ2-7 | 11 | once | TRBV20-1
CASSYSPPGEYYNEQFF | TRBJ2-1 | 17 | once | TRBV7-9
CASTGQLLYNEQFF | TRBJ2-1 | 14 | - | TRBV2